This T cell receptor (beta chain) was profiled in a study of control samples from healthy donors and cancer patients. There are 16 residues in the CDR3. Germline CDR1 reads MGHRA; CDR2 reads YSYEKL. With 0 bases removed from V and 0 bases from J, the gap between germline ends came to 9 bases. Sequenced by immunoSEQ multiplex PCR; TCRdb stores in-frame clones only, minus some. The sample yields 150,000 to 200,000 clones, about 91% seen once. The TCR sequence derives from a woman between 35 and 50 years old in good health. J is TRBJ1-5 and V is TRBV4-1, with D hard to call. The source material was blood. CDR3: CASSQESPDSNQPQHF. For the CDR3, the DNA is TGCGCCAGCAGCCAAGAGTCGCCAGATAGCAATCAGCCCCAGCATTTT.